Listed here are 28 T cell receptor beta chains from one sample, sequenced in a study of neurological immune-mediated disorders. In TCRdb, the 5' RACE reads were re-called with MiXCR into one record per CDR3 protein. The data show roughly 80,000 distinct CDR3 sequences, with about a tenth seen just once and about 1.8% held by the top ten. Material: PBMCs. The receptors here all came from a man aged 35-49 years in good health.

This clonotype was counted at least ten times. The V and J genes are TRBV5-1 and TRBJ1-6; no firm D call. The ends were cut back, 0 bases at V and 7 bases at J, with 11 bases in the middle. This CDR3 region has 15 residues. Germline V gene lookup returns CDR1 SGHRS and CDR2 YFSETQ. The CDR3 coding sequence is TGCGCCAGCAGCTTGGAGGACCGGTCAAATTCACCCCTCCACTTT. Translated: CASSLEDRSNSPLHF.

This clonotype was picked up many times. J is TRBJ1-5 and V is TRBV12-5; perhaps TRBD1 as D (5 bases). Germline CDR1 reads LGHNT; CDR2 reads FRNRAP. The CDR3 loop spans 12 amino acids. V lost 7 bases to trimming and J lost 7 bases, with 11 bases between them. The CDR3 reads CASAWGEQPQHF. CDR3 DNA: TGTGCTAGTGCCTGGGGGGAACAGCCCCAGCATTTT. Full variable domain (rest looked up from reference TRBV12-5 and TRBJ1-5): DARVTQTPRHKVTEMGQEVTMRCQPILGHNTVFWYRQTMMQGLELLAYFRNRAPLDDSGMPKDRFSAEMPDATLATLKIQPSEPRDSAVYFCASAWGEQPQHFGDGTRLSIL.

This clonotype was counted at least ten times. This CDR3 is CASSEYGRDETGELFF. The CDR3 DNA sequence: TGTGCCAGCAGTGAATATGGCAGGGATGAGACCGGGGAGCTGTTTTTT. The V and J genes are TRBV25-1 and TRBJ2-2; perhaps TRBD1 as D (5 bases). Trimming removed 0 bases from V and 5 bases from J, with 13 bases in between. The CDR3 totals 16 residues. Germline V lookup: CDR1 MGHDK, CDR2 SYGVNS.

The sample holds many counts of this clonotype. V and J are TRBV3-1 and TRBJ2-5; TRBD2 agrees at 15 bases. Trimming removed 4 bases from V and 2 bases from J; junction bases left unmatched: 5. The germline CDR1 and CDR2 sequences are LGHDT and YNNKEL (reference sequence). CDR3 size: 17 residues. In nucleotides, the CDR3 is TGTGCCAGCAGCCGGACTAGCGGGAGGGCACTTCAAGAGACCCAGTACTTC. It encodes CASSRTSGRALQETQYF.

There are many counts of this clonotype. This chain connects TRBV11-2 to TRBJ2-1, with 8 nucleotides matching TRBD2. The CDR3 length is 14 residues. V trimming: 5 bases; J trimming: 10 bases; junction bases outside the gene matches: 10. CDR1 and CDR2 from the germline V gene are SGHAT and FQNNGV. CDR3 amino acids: CASSGGLGAQEQFF. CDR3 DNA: TGTGCCAGCAGCGGGGGACTAGGAGCCCAAGAGCAGTTCTTC.

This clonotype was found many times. The CDR3 DNA follows: TGCGCCAGCAGCTTGGCCGCGTCGGGAGGCTACAATGAGCAGTTCTTC. Its translation is CASSLAASGGYNEQFF. The chain joins TRBV5-1 to TRBJ2-1; 7 bases align to TRBD2. The length of the CDR3 is 16 residues. Germline loops: CDR1 SGHRS, CDR2 YFSETQ. The V gene end was trimmed by 0 bases and the J gene end by 3 bases; junction bases not matched to a gene: 6.

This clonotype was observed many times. CDR3 residues: CASSLEPGLAVETQYF. DNA for the CDR3: TGCGCCAGCAGCTTGGAACCAGGACTAGCCGTGGAGACCCAGTACTTC. This chain connects TRBV5-1 to TRBJ2-5, with TRBD2 matching 8 bases. Germline V lookup: CDR1 SGHRS, CDR2 YFSETQ. V shed 0 bases and J 5 bases; nucleotides not matched to a gene: 9. CDR3 length equals 16 residues.

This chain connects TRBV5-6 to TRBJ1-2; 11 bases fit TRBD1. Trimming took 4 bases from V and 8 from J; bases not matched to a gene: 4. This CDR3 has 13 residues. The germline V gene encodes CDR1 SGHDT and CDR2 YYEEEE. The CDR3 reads CASSRTGGQGYTF. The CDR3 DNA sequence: TGTGCCAGCAGCCGGACAGGGGGCCAAGGCTACACCTTC.

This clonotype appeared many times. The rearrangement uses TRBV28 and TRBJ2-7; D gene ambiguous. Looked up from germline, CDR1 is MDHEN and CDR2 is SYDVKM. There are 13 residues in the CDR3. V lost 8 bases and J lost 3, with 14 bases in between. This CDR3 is CASHSPPLYEQYF. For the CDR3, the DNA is TGTGCCAGCCACTCACCCCCCCTCTACGAGCAGTACTTC.

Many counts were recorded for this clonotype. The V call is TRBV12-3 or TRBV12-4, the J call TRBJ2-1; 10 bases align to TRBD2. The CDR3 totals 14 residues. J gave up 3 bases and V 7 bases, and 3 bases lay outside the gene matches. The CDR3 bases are TGTGCCAGCAAAACTAGCGGGGACTACAATGAGCAGTTCTTC. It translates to CASKTSGDYNEQFF.

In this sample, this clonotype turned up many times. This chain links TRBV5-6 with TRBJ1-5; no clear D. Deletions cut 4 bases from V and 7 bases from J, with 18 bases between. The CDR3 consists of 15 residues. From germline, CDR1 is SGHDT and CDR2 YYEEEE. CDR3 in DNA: TGTGCCAGCAGCGCCTCAGATATCCGCCACCAGCCCCAGCATTTT. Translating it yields CASSASDIRHQPQHF.

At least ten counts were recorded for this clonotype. CDR3 sequence: CASSPNGRVVEQYF. In DNA form, the CDR3 reads TGCGCCAGCAGCCCAAACGGTAGGGTAGTCGAGCAGTACTTC. V gene TRBV5-1 combines with J gene TRBJ2-7; D remains unclear. Deletions cut 4 bases from V and 6 bases from J, with 17 bases between. The germline CDR1 and CDR2 sequences are SGHRS and YFSETQ. CDR3 length equals 14 residues.

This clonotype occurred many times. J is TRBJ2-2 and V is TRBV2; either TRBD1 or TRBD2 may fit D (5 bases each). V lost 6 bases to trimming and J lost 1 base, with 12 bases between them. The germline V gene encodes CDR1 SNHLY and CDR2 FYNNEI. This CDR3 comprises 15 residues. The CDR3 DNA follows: TGTGCCAGCAGGGACGGGACGGAGAACACCGGGGAGCTGTTTTTT. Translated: CASRDGTENTGELFF.

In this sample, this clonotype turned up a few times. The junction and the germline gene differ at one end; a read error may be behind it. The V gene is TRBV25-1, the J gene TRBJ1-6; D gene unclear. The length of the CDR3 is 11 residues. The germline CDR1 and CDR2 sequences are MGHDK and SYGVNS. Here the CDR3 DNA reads TGTACCAGCGGACGTGGGCTATTGCTCCACTTT. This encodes CTSGRGLLLHF.

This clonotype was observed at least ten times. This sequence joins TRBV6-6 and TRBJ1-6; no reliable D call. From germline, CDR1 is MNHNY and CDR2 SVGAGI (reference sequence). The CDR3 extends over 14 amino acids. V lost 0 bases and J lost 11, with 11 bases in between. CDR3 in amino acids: CASSYSSGNPPLHF. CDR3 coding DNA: TGTGCCAGCAGTTACTCTTCCGGCAATCCACCCCTCCACTTT.

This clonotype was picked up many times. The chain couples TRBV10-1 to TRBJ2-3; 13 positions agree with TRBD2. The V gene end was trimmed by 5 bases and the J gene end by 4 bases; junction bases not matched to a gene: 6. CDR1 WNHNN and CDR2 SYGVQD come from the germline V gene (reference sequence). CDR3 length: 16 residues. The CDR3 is CASSSSTSGGADTQYF. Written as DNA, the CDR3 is TGCGCCAGCAGTTCGAGTACTAGCGGGGGGGCAGATACGCAGTATTTT.

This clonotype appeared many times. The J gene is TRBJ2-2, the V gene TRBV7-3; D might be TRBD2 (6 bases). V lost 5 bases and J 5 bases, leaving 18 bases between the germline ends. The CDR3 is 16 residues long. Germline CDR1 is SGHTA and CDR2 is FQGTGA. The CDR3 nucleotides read TGTGCCAGCAGCACAAAAAATATCCTAGCGACCGGGGAGCTGTTTTTT. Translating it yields CASSTKNILATGELFF.

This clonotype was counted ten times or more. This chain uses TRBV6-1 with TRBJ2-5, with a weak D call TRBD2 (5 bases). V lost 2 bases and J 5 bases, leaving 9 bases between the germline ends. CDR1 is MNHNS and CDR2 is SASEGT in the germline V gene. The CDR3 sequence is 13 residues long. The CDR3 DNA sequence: TGTGCCAGCAGTGAACCGGGGAAGGAGACCCAGTACTTC. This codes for CASSEPGKETQYF.

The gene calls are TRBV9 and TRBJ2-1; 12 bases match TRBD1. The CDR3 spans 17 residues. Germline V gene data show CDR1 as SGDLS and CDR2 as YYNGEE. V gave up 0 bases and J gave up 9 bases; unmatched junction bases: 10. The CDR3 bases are TGTGCCAGCAGCGTAGCCTCTCTGGGACAGGGGGCTAGTGAGCAGTTCTTC. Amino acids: CASSVASLGQGASEQFF.

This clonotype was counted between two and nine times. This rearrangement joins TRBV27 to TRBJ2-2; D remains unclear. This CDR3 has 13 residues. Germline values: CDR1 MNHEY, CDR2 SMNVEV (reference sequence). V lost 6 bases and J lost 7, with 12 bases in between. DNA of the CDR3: TGTGCCAGCAGCCTCGCGAGAAACGGGGAGCTGTTTTTT. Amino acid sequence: CASSLARNGELFF.

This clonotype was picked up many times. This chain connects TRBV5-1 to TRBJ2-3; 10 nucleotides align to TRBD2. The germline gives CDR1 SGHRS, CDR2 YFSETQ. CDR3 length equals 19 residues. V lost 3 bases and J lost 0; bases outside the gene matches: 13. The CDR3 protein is CASSSATSGTFTSTDTQYF. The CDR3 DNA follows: TGCGCCAGCAGCTCTGCAACTAGCGGGACGTTCACTAGCACAGATACGCAGTATTTT.

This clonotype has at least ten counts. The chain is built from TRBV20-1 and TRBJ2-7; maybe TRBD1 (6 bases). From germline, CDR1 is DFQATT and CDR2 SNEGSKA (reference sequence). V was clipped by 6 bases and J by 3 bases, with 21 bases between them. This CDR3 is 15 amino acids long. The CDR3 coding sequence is TGCAGTGCCGAAGGACGGCAGGGGAAATACTACGAGCAGTACTTC. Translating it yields CSAEGRQGKYYEQYF.

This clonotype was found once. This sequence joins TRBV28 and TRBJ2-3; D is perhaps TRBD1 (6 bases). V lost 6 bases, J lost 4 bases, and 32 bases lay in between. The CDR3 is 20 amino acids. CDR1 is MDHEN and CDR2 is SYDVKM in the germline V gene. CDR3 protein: CASSTFVQGDFSQRADTQYF. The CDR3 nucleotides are TGTGCCAGCAGCACGTTCGTACAGGGTGATTTTTCCCAACGGGCAGATACGCAGTATTTT.

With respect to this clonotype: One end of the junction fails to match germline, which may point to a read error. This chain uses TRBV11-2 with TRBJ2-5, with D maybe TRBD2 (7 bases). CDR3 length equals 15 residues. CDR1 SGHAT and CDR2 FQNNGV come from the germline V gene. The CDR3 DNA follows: TGTGCCAGCATCTTAGGGAGGGGGGGTGGAGAGACCCAGTACTTC. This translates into CASILGRGGGETQYF.

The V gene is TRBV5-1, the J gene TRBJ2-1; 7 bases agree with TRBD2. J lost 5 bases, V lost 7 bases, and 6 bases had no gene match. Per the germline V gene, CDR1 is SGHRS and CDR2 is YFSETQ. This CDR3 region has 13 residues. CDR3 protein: CASRLGGDNEQFF. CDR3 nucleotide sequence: TGCGCCAGCCGACTGGGGGGGGACAATGAGCAGTTCTTC.

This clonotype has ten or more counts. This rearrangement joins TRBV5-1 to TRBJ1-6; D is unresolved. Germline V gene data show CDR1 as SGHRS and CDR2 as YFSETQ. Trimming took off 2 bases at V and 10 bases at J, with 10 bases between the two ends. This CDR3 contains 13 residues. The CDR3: CASSLLRGSPLHF. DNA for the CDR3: TGCGCCAGCAGCTTACTGCGGGGATCACCCCTCCACTTT. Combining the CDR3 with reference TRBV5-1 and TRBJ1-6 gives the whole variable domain KAGVTQTPRYLIKTRGQQVTLSCSPISGHRSVSWYQQTPGQGLQFLFEYFSETQRNKGNFPGRFSGRQFSNSRSEMNVSTLELGDSALYLCASSLLRGSPLHFGNGTRLTVT.

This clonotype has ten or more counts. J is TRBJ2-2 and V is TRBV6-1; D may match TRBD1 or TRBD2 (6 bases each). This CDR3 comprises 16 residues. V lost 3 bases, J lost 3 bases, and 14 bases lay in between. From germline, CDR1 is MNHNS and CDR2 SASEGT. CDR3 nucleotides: TGTGCCAGCAGTGAGGGGGGCGGGATGGACACCGGGGAGCTGTTTTTT. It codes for CASSEGGGMDTGELFF.

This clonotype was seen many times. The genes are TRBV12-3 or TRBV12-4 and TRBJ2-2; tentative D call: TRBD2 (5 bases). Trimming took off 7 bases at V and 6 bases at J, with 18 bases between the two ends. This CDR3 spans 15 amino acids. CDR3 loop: CASNYGRRIPGELFF. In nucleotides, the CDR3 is TGTGCCAGCAACTACGGCCGGAGGATTCCCGGGGAGCTGTTTTTT.